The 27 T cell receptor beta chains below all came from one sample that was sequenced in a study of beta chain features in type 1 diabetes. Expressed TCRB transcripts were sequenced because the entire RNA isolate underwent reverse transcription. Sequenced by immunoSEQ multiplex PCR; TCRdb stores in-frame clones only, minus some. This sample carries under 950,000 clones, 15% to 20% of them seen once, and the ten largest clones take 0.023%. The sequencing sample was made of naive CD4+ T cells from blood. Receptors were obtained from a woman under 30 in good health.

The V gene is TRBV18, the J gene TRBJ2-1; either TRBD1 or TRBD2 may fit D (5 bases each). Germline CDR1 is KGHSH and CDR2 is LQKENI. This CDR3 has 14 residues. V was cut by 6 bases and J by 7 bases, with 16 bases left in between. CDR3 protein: CASSRSGTQNEQFF. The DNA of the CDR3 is TGTGCCAGCTCCCGATCTGGGACCCAGAATGAGCAGTTCTTC.

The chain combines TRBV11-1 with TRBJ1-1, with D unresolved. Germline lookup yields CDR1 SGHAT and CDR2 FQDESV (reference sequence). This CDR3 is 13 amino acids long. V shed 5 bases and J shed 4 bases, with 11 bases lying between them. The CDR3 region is CASSPVTGTEAFF. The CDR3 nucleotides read TGTGCCAGCAGCCCAGTAACGGGCACTGAAGCTTTCTTT.

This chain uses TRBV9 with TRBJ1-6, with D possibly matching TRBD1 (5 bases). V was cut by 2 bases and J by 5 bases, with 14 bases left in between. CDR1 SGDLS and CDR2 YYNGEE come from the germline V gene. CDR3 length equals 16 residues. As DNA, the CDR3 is TGTGCCAGCAGCGTGGGTAGGGGCGACAATAATTCACCCCTCCACTTT. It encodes CASSVGRGDNNSPLHF.

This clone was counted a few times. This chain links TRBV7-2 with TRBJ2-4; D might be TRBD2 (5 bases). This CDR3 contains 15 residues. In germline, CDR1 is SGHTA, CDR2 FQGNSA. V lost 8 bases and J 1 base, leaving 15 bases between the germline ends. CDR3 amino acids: CASAGVFGAKNIQYF. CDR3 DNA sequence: TGTGCCAGCGCCGGGGTCTTCGGGGCCAAAAACATTCAGTACTTC.

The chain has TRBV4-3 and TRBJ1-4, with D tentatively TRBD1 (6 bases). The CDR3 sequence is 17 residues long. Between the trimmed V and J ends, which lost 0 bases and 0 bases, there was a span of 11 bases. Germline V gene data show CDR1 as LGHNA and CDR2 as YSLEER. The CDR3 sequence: CASSQETGQATNEKLFF. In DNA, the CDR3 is TGCGCCAGCAGCCAAGAGACAGGACAAGCAACTAATGAAAAACTGTTTTTT.

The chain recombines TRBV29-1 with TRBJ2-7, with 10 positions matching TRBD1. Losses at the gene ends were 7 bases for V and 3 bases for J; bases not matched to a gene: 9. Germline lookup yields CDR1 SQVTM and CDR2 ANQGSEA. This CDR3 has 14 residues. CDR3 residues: CSATKGTGVYEQYF. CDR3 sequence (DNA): TGCAGCGCTACTAAGGGGACAGGGGTCTACGAGCAGTACTTC.

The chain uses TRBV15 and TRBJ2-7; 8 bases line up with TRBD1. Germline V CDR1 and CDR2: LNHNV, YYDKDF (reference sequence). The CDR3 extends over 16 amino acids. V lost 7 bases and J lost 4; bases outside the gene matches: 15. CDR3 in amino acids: CATISGQGLRGYEQYF. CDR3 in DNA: TGTGCCACCATAAGTGGACAGGGTCTAAGAGGTTACGAGCAGTACTTC.

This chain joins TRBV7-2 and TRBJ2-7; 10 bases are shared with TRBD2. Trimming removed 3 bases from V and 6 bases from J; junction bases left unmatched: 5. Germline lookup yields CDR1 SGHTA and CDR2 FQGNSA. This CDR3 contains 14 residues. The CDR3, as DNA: TGTGCCAGCAGCTTCCTAGCGGGAGAGGCCGAGCAGTACTTC. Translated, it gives CASSFLAGEAEQYF.

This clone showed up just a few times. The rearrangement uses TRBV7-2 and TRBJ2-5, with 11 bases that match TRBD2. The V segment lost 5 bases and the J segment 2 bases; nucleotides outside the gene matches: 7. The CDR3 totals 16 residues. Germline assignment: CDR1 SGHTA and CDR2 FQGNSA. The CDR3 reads CASSPRGLAAQETQYF. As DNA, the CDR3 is TGTGCCAGCAGCCCGCGGGGACTAGCGGCGCAAGAGACCCAGTACTTC.

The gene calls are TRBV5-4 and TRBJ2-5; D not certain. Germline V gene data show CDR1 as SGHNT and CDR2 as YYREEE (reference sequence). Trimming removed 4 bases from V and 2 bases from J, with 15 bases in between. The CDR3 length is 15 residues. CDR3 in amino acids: CASSRRTIDQETQYF. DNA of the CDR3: TGTGCCAGCAGCCGCAGGACCATCGATCAAGAGACCCAGTACTTC.

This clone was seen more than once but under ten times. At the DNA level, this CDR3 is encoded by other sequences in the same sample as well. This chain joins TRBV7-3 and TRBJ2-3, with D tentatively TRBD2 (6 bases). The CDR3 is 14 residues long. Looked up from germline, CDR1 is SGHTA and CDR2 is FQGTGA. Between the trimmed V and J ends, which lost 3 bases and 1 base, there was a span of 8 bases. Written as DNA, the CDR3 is TGTGCCAGCAGCTTGGGACTGGGCACAGATACGCAGTATTTT. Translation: CASSLGLGTDTQYF.

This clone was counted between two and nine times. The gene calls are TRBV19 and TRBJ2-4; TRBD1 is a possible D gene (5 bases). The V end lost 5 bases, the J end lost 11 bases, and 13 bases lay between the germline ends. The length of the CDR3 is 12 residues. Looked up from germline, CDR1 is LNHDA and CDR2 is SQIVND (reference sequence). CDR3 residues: CASSEQDNLQYF. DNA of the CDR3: TGTGCCAGTAGTGAACAGGACAACCTTCAGTACTTC.

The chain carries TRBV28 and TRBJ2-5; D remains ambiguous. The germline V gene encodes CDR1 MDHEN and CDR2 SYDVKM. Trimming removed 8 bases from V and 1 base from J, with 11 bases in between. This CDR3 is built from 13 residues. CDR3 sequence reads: CASLTHLQETQYF. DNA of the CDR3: TGTGCCAGCCTAACTCATCTCCAAGAGACCCAGTACTTC.

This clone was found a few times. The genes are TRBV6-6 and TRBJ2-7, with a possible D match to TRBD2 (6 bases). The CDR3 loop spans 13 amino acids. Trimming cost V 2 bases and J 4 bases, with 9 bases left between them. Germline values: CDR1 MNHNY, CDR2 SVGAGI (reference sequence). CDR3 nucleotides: TGTGCCAGCAGTTACGCGGAGGGTTACGAGCAGTACTTC. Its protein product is CASSYAEGYEQYF.

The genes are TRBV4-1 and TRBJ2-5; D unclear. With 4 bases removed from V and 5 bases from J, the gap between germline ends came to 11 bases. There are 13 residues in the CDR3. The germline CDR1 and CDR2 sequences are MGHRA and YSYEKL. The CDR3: CASSPSVLETQYF. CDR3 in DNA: TGCGCCAGCAGCCCAAGTGTATTGGAGACCCAGTACTTC.

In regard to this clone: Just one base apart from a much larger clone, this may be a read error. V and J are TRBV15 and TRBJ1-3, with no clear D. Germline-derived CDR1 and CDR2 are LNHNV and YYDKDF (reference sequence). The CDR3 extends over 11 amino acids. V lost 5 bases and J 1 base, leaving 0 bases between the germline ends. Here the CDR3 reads CATSSGNTIYF. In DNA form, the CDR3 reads TGTGCCACCAGCTCTGGAAACACCATATATTTT.

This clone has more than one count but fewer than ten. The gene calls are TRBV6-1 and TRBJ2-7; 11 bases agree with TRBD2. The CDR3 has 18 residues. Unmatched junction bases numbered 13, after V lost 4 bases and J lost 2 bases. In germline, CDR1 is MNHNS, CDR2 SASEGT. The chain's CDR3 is CASSVRALAGATTYEQYF. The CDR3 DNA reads TGTGCCAGCAGTGTCAGAGCACTAGCGGGAGCCACCACCTACGAGCAGTACTTC.

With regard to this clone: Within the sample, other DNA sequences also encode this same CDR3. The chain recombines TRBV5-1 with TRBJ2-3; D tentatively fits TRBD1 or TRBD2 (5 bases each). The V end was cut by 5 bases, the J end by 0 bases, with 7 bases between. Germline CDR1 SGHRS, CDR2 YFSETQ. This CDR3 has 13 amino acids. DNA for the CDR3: TGCGCCAGCAGTAGGGACAGCACAGATACGCAGTATTTT. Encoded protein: CASSRDSTDTQYF.

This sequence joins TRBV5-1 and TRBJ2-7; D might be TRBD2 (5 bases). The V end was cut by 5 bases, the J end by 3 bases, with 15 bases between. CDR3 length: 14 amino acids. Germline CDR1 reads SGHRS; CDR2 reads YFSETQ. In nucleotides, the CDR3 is TGCGCCAGCAGAGAGGGCTCCTCAAACTACGAGCAGTACTTC. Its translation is CASREGSSNYEQYF.

CDR3 nucleotide sequence: TGTGCCAGCAGCTTAGGCCGTTTTAAGGGACACATCCAAGAGACCCAGTACTTC. This sequence encodes CASSLGRFKGHIQETQYF. The V gene is TRBV7-9, the J gene TRBJ2-5, with a possible D match to TRBD1 (6 bases). The CDR3 sequence is 18 residues long. Trimming pared 1 base from V and 1 base from J, leaving 19 bases between. Germline CDR1 SEHNR, CDR2 FQNEAQ (reference sequence).

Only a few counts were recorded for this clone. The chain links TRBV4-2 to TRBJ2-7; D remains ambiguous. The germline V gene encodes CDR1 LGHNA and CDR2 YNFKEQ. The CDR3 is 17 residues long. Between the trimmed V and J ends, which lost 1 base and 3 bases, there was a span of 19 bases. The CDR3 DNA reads TGTGCCAGCAGCCAAGGTGACCCTTATAGACCGAACTACGAGCAGTACTTC. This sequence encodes CASSQGDPYRPNYEQYF.

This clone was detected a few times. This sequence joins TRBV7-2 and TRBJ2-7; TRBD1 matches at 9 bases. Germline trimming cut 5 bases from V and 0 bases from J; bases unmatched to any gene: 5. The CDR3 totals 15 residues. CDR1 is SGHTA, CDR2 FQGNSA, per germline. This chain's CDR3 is CASSPGTGSSYEQYF. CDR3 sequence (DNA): TGTGCCAGCAGCCCCGGGACAGGGTCCTCCTACGAGCAGTACTTC.

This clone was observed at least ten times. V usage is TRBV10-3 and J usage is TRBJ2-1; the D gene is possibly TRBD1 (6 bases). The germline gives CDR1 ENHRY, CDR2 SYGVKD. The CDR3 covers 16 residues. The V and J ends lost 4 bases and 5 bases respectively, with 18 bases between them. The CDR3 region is CAISGARGQLNNEQFF. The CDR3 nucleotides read TGTGCCATCAGTGGAGCCCGTGGACAGCTCAACAATGAGCAGTTCTTC.

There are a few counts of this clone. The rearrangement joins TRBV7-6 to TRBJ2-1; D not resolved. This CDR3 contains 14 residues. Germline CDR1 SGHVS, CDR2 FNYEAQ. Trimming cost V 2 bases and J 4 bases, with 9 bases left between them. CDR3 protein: CASSLNPFYNEQFF. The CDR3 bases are TGTGCCAGCAGCTTAAATCCTTTTTACAATGAGCAGTTCTTC.

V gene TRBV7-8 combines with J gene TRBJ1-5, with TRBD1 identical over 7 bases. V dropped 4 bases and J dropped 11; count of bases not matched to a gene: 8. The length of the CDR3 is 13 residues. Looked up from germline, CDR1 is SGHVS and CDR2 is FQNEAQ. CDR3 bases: TGTGCCAGCAGCTGGGAGCAGGGGGGGGCCCAGCATTTT. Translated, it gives CASSWEQGGAQHF.

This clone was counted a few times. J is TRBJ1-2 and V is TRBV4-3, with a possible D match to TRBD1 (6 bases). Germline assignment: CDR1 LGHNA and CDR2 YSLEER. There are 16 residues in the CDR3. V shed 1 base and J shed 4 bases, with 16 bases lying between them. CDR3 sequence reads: CASSQVGAGNGYGYTF. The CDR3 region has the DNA TGCGCCAGCAGCCAAGTGGGGGCGGGTAATGGCTATGGCTACACCTTC.

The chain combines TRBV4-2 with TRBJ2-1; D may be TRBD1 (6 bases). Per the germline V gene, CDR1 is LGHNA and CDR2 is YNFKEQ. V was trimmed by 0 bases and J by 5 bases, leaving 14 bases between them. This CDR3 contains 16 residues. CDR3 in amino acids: CASSQEVGALNNEQFF. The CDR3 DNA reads TGTGCCAGCAGCCAAGAAGTGGGGGCCTTAAACAATGAGCAGTTCTTC.